These 4 T cell receptor beta chains originate from one sample sequenced in a study of shared clonotypes between healthy human individuals. Profiled with immunoSEQ multiplex PCR; TCRdb holds only in-frame clones, not every one. The data contain about 1 million clones, about 70% of them singletons. Sequenced input: memory CD4+ T cells sorted from blood. Specified subset: CD45RA-negative fraction. Receptors were obtained from a man younger than 35 in good health.

The chain has TRBV19 and TRBJ1-2; maybe TRBD1 (5 bases). Germline lookup yields CDR1 LNHDA and CDR2 SQIVND (reference sequence). V was pared by 8 bases and J by 4 bases, with 17 bases between. The CDR3 is 14 amino acids. The CDR3 loop is CASAPREFTYGYTF. DNA of the CDR3: TGTGCCAGTGCCCCCAGGGAGTTTACCTATGGCTACACCTTC.

The genes are TRBV6-5 and TRBJ1-1, with D perhaps TRBD1 (5 bases). The CDR3 is 13 amino acids. V lost 5 bases and J 1 base, leaving 8 bases between the germline ends. Per germline, CDR1 MNHEY and CDR2 SVGAGI. The CDR3 region has the DNA TGTGCCAGCAGTGACAGCCCGAACACTGAAGCTTTCTTT. It codes for CASSDSPNTEAFF.

V and J are TRBV15 and TRBJ2-4, with D tentatively TRBD2 (6 bases). V lost 5 bases to trimming and J lost 0 bases, with 20 bases between them. CDR3 size: 18 residues. Germline lookup yields CDR1 LNHNV and CDR2 YYDKDF (reference sequence). CDR3 protein: CATSPQTGTWGAKNIQYF. CDR3 bases: TGTGCCACCAGCCCTCAGACGGGGACTTGGGGAGCCAAAAACATTCAGTACTTC.

The rearrangement joins TRBV6-4 to TRBJ1-2, with 11 nucleotides matching TRBD1. V shed 5 bases and J 4 bases; nucleotides not matched to a gene: 9. The CDR3 contains 16 residues. Germline values: CDR1 MRHNA, CDR2 SNTAGT. CDR3 sequence: CASSYVRTGGSYGYTF. DNA of the CDR3: TGTGCCAGCAGTTACGTTCGGACAGGGGGCAGCTATGGCTACACCTTC.